This is a list of T cell receptor beta chains from one sample in a study of T cell repertoires in cytomegalovirus infection. MiXCR, applied by TCRdb to the reads, yields one record per CDR3 protein. The data contain some 500,000 distinct CDR3 sequences, approximately 40% of them seen just once; the ten biggest clones take up roughly 50%. Their antigens remain unidentified. The starting material was cultured PBMCs, obtained from culture after CMV antigen stimulation. All receptors come from a human donor in good health (CMV status not recorded). Some clones in this sample may be carry-over from other donors' samples. The CDR3 runs from the conserved cysteine through the conserved F or W. D genes are given only for firm matches. The size of a clone is reported for some rows only, either as once, few or many, or as a class for expanded clones.

clone size	V gene	J gene	D gene	CDR3 protein	CDR3 DNA
.	TRBV5-1	TRBJ2-5	.	CASSYLALQETQYF	TGCGCCAGCAGCTATCTGGCGTTGCAAGAGACCCAGTACTTC
few	TRBV7-2	TRBJ1-5	TRBD1	CASSLAGQINQPQHF	TGTGCCAGCAGCTTAGCGGGACAGATCAATCAGCCCCAGCATTTT
.	TRBV6-1	TRBJ1-1	.	CASSPTGPNTEAFF	TGTGCCAGCAGTCCTACGGGGCCCAACACTGAAGCTTTCTTT
.	TRBV7-2	TRBJ1-2	.	CASSLEMAGYTF	TGTGCCAGCAGCTTAGAAATGGCTGGCTACACCTTC
.	TRBV7-4	TRBJ2-1	.	CASSSGPLVGNEQFF	TGTGCCAGCAGCTCAGGCCCGTTGGTGGGCAATGAGCAGTTCTTC
once	TRBV6-1	TRBJ2-7	TRBD2	CASRGPGTSGYLEQYF	TGTGCCAGCAGAGGGCCGGGGACTAGCGGCTACTTGGAGCAGTACTTC
.	TRBV14	TRBJ2-5	.	CASSHRWGLQETQYF	TGTGCCAGCAGCCACCGTTGGGGGCTTCAAGAGACCCAGTACTTC
.	TRBV6-1	TRBJ1-5	.	CAGGRPGVNQPQHF	TGTGCCGGAGGACGACCAGGAGTCAATCAGCCCCAGCATTTT
.	TRBV7-2	TRBJ2-3	TRBD2	CASSLEGAGGSTDTQYF	TGTGCCAGCAGCTTAGAGGGAGCGGGGGGGAGCACAGATACGCAGTATTTT
.	TRBV4-1	TRBJ2-7	TRBD2	CASSQREGQDYEQYF	TGTGCCAGCAGCCAACGGGAGGGGCAGGATTACGAGCAGTACTTC
.	TRBV23-1	TRBJ2-3	.	CASSPQIADTQYF	TGCGCCAGCAGTCCCCAAATTGCAGATACGCAGTATTTT
.	TRBV19	TRBJ2-3	TRBD2	CASSGLAGNTDTQYF	TGTGCCAGTAGCGGACTAGCGGGAAACACAGATACGCAGTATTTT
.	TRBV12-3/TRBV12-4	TRBJ2-2	TRBD2	CASRVPSGGTGELFF	TGTGCCAGCAGAGTTCCTAGCGGGGGGACCGGGGAGCTGTTTTTT
.	TRBV6-6	TRBJ2-5	TRBD2	CASSHSLAGGIIREETQYF	TGTGCCAGCAGCCATTCACTAGCGGGGGGAATTATAAGGGAAGAGACCCAGTACTTC
few	TRBV7-2	TRBJ2-3	.	CASRPASTDTQYF	TGTGCCAGCAGGCCGGCTAGCACAGATACGCAGTATTTT
.	TRBV12-3/TRBV12-4	TRBJ2-7	.	CASSLAMRGRNYEQYF	TGTGCCAGCAGTTTAGCCATGAGGGGACGGAACTACGAGCAGTACTTC
few	TRBV28	TRBJ2-7	.	CASSSTQRTYEQYF	TGTGCCAGCAGTTCCACACAAAGAACCTACGAGCAGTACTTC
.	TRBV4-1	TRBJ1-1	TRBD1	CASSELTGSSEAFF	TGCGCCAGCAGTGAACTGACAGGGAGCTCAGAAGCTTTCTTT
.	TRBV7-2	TRBJ1-1	.	CASSLFRGEAFF	TGTGCCAGCAGCTTATTCAGGGGTGAAGCTTTCTTT
few	TRBV7-8	TRBJ2-1	TRBD2	CASSGRTSGTNEQFF	TGTGCCAGCAGCGGGCGGACTAGCGGGACCAATGAGCAGTTCTTC
few	TRBV5-4	TRBJ2-1	.	CASSSPINSYNEQFF	TGTGCCAGCAGCTCACCAATAAACTCCTACAATGAGCAGTTCTTC
.	TRBV6-5	TRBJ2-7	TRBD2	CASSRTPGLALEQYF	TGTGCCAGCAGTCGAACTCCGGGACTAGCTCTCGAGCAGTACTTC
.	TRBV7-2	TRBJ2-3	.	CASSLTRGPDTLYF	TGTGCCAGCAGCTTAACCCGGGGGCCAGATACGCTGTATTTT
.	TRBV6-1	TRBJ1-2	.	CASTPVGGYGYTF	TGTGCCAGCACCCCCGTAGGGGGATACGGCTACACCTTC
few	TRBV7-8	TRBJ2-1	TRBD2	CASSPSGAYYNEQFF	TGTGCCAGCAGCCCTAGCGGGGCTTACTACAATGAGCAGTTCTTC
few	TRBV7-8	TRBJ1-5	.	CASSGQGIQPQHF	TGTGCCAGCAGCGGGCAGGGTATTCAGCCCCAGCATTTT
.	TRBV7-9	TRBJ1-1	.	CASRGYVNTEAFF	TGTGCCAGCAGAGGTTACGTGAACACTGAAGCTTTCTTT
.	TRBV12-3/TRBV12-4	TRBJ1-6	TRBD1	CASSLEGGGSPLHF	TGTGCCAGCAGTTTGGAAGGGGGCGGGTCACCCCTCCACTTT
few	TRBV14	TRBJ2-3	.	CASSQGQTRGYTQYF	TGTGCCAGCAGCCAAGGGCAGACAAGGGGATATACGCAGTATTTT
.	TRBV7-9	TRBJ2-1	.	CASSFTTVGEQFF	TGTGCCAGCAGCTTTACAACGGTTGGTGAGCAGTTCTTC
.	TRBV5-4	TRBJ2-1	.	CASSLVDGDEQFF	TGTGCCAGCAGCTTGGTGGATGGCGATGAGCAGTTCTTC
.	TRBV12-3/TRBV12-4	TRBJ1-5	.	CASSPIKDGYSNQPQHF	TGTGCCAGCAGCCCTATTAAGGACGGCTATAGCAATCAGCCCCAGCATTTT
.	TRBV4-1	TRBJ2-3	.	CASSQDHQRADTQYF	TGCGCCAGCAGCCAAGATCATCAGAGGGCAGATACGCAGTATTTT
many	TRBV7-2	TRBJ2-2	TRBD2	CASSLRLAGPGELFF	TGTGCCAGCAGCTTACGACTAGCGGGACCCGGGGAGCTGTTTTTT
once	TRBV6-2/TRBV6-3	TRBJ2-7	.	CASSHRIYEQYF	TGTGCCAGCAGTCACAGGATCTACGAGCAGTACTTC
once	TRBV7-2	TRBJ2-3	TRBD2	CASSQLVGGITDTQYF	TGTGCCAGCAGCCAGTTAGTGGGAGGGATCACAGATACGCAGTATTTT
few	TRBV7-2	TRBJ1-6	.	CASSLAGYNSPLHF	TGTGCCAGCAGCTTAGCGGGCTATAATTCACCCCTCCACTTT
.	TRBV3-1	TRBJ1-2	.	CASSQGTNYGYTF	TGTGCCAGCAGCCAGGGGACTAACTATGGCTACACCTTC
once	TRBV29-1	TRBJ2-5	.	CSVEDTGSQETQYF	TGCAGCGTTGAAGATACCGGTAGCCAAGAGACCCAGTACTTC
.	TRBV29-1	TRBJ1-2	.	CSVERTGLYTF	TGCAGCGTTGAGAGAACGGGGCTCTACACCTTC
many	TRBV12-3/TRBV12-4	TRBJ2-2	.	CASSPSGELFF	TGTGCCAGCAGTCCTTCCGGGGAGCTGTTTTTT
.	TRBV7-2	TRBJ2-1	.	CASSLNSYGQKQFF	TGTGCCAGCAGCTTAAATTCATATGGACAGAAGCAGTTCTTC
.	TRBV6-8	TRBJ2-3	.	CASSYSVNRQDTQYF	TGTGCCAGCAGTTACTCAGTTAATAGACAAGATACGCAGTATTTT
.	TRBV6-1	TRBJ1-4	.	CASSPRHRDGVSEKLFF	TGTGCCAGCAGCCCCCGGCACCGGGACGGAGTTTCGGAAAAACTGTTTTTT
.	TRBV7-2	TRBJ1-2	.	CASSSLSGLDGYTF	TGTGCCAGCAGCTCATTGTCTGGGCTAGATGGCTACACCTTC
.	TRBV30	TRBJ2-5	.	CAWSGHGTSQETQYF	TGTGCCTGGAGTGGACACGGGACTTCTCAAGAGACCCAGTACTTC
few	TRBV6-2/TRBV6-3	TRBJ2-1	TRBD2	CASSPLGLARYNEQFF	TGTGCCAGCAGTCCCCTCGGACTAGCGCGCTACAATGAGCAGTTCTTC
.	TRBV10-1	TRBJ1-1	.	CASRLQLNTEAFF	TGCGCCAGCAGGCTACAGCTCAACACTGAAGCTTTCTTT
few	TRBV7-9	TRBJ2-1	.	CASSFSSGGRGFNIFFYNEQFF	TGTGCCAGCAGCTTTTCGTCCGGCGGGCGGGGATTCAATATTTTTTTTTACAATGAGCAGTTCTTC
.	TRBV12-3/TRBV12-4	TRBJ2-1	.	CASRPTAFHEQFF	TGTGCCAGCAGGCCTACTGCCTTTCATGAGCAGTTCTTC
many	TRBV7-8	TRBJ2-5	TRBD1	CASSETGGYVGTQYF	TGTGCCAGCAGCGAAACAGGGGGATATGTCGGGACCCAGTACTTC
.	TRBV20-1	TRBJ1-1	.	CSAPLDGTIYTEAFF	TGCAGTGCCCCTCTGGACGGGACGATTTACACTGAAGCTTTCTTT
.	TRBV12-3/TRBV12-4	TRBJ2-7	TRBD1	CASRPGTGATYEQYF	TGTGCCAGCAGACCCGGGACAGGGGCGACCTACGAGCAGTACTTC
.	TRBV11-2	TRBJ1-2	TRBD1	CASSGGQAWNSGYTF	TGTGCCAGCAGCGGTGGACAGGCGTGGAACTCCGGCTACACCTTC